The clone carrying this T cell receptor beta chain was observed a handful of times. Germline lookup yields CDR1 SGHRS and CDR2 YFSETQ. Germline trimming cut 3 bases from V and 5 bases from J; bases unmatched to any gene: 5. The length of the CDR3 is 14 residues. In TCRdb, the RT-PCR reads were re-called with MiXCR into one record per CDR3 protein. In the table there are 550,000 to 750,000 distinct CDR3 sequences, more than 13% of which are singletons. The receptor was isolated from a female donor in good health, serving as a healthy control. Input material: memory CD4+ T cells from blood. The rearrangement links TRBV5-1 to TRBJ2-5; 9 nucleotides match TRBD1. CDR3 region: CASSSTTGGETQYF. DNA of the CDR3: TGCGCCAGCAGCTCCACGACAGGGGGGGAGACCCAGTACTTC.